The 21 T cell receptor beta chains given below trace back to one sample, sequenced in a study of blood T cells in healthy people across ages. Primers used in a second PCR of roughly 7 to 12 cycles were a sample-barcoded 5' primer and a J-beta primer mix. One entry per CDR3 protein, called by TCRdb with MiXCR from the 5' RACE reads. The table has about 1.1 million distinct CDR3 sequences, more than 30% seen once. Sequencing was carried out using blood. The receptors originated from a young man in good health.

This clonotype showed up many times. The chain links TRBV12-3 or TRBV12-4 to TRBJ2-3, with D perhaps TRBD1 (5 bases). The V gene lost 6 bases and the J gene lost 0 bases, with 10 bases spanning the gap. The CDR3 consists of 14 residues. The CDR3 region is CASSRQSSTDTQYF. For the CDR3, the DNA is TGTGCCAGCAGCCGACAGTCTAGCACAGATACGCAGTATTTT.

This clonotype was recorded a few times. The CDR3 reads CASSNSPVLPSSYEQYF. DNA of the CDR3: TGTGCCAGCAGCAATAGCCCCGTGCTCCCGAGCTCCTACGAGCAGTACTTC. The J gene is TRBJ2-7, the V gene TRBV7-9; D remains ambiguous. This CDR3 spans 17 amino acids. Deletions cut 5 bases from V and 0 bases from J, with 20 bases between. Per germline, CDR1 SEHNR and CDR2 FQNEAQ (reference sequence).

The V call is TRBV7-2, the J call TRBJ1-6; tentative D call: TRBD1 (6 bases). The CDR3 extends over 14 amino acids. Germline V lookup: CDR1 SGHTA, CDR2 FQGNSA. With 8 bases removed from V and 10 bases from J, the gap between germline ends came to 18 bases. CDR3 coding DNA: TGTGCCAGCGCTCCGGGGGGCGCGTGGTCACCCCTCCACTTT. Translation gives CASAPGGAWSPLHF.

The V and J genes are TRBV9 and TRBJ1-4; the D gene is possibly TRBD1 (6 bases). CDR3 length: 16 residues. V was trimmed by 3 bases and J by 0 bases, leaving 12 bases between them. CDR1 SGDLS and CDR2 YYNGEE come from the germline V gene. The CDR3 DNA sequence: TGTGCCAGCAGCGCGCACCAGGGGCCAACTAATGAAAAACTGTTTTTT. Translating it yields CASSAHQGPTNEKLFF.

This chain links TRBV28 with TRBJ1-2, with 7 bases fitting TRBD1. Germline assignment: CDR1 MDHEN and CDR2 SYDVKM. Trimming took 10 bases from V and 7 from J; bases not matched to a gene: 15. The CDR3 loop spans 14 amino acids. DNA for the CDR3: TGTGCCATCGGATCGATACAGGGGATTGGTGGCTACACCTTC. Protein: CAIGSIQGIGGYTF.

This clonotype has just a few counts. The chain has TRBV7-2 and TRBJ2-3, with a tentative D call TRBD1 (5 bases). This CDR3 is 18 amino acids long. V was clipped by 2 bases and J by 2 bases, with 20 bases between them. Germline V CDR1 and CDR2: SGHTA, FQGNSA. CDR3 bases: TGTGCCAGCAGCTTATTAGGGGTCCGCGAGAGTTACACAGATACGCAGTATTTT. Amino acid sequence: CASSLLGVRESYTDTQYF.

This clonotype was recorded a few times. The genes are TRBV6-5 and TRBJ1-6; D not resolved. The V gene's germline CDR1 is MNHEY and CDR2 SVGAGI. There are 14 residues in the CDR3. V lost 6 bases to trimming and J lost 7 bases, with 13 bases between them. The CDR3, as DNA: TGTGCCAGCAGCCCACGGGGAAGCAATTCACCCCTCCACTTT. Amino acids: CASSPRGSNSPLHF.

This clonotype occurred once. The junction and the germline gene differ at one end; a read error may be behind it. The CDR3: CAGSQTSPGNPSTDTQYF. In nucleotides, the CDR3 is TGTGCCGGCAGCCAAACCTCCCCGGGGAACCCTAGCACAGATACGCAGTATTTT. The chain has TRBV12-3 or TRBV12-4 and TRBJ2-3; tentatively, D is TRBD2 (5 bases). The CDR3 is 18 amino acids.

This clonotype was detected a few times. The chain carries TRBV3-1 and TRBJ2-1, with TRBD2 matching over 10 bases. The CDR3 contains 17 residues. Trimming took 4 bases from V and 9 from J; bases not matched to a gene: 15. Germline V gene sequence: CDR1 LGHDT, CDR2 YNNKEL (reference sequence). The CDR3 nucleotides read TGTGCCAGCAGCCTACGATTAGCGGGGGGCGAGTTAGGTGAGCAGTTCTTC. Protein product: CASSLRLAGGELGEQFF.

This clonotype was seen a handful of times. The chain links TRBV29-1 to TRBJ2-1; 10 bases match TRBD2. The germline V gene encodes CDR1 SQVTM and CDR2 ANQGSEA. The J segment lost 9 bases and the V segment lost 1 base, leaving 9 bases of the junction unmatched. The CDR3 is made up of 15 amino acids. DNA for the CDR3: TGCAGCGTTGAAGGTCGAGCGGGGGGGCTCGGTGAGCAGTTCTTC. As protein: CSVEGRAGGLGEQFF.

This clonotype was seen more than once but under ten times. The chain joins TRBV14 to TRBJ1-1; D not certain. CDR3 length: 14 residues. Germline V gives CDR1 SGHDN, CDR2 FVKESK. V was cut by 0 bases and J by 1 base, with 6 bases left in between. CDR3 residues: CASSQDLANTEAFF. CDR3 sequence (DNA): TGTGCCAGCAGCCAAGATTTGGCGAACACTGAAGCTTTCTTT.

The table lists this clonotype with a few counts. V and J are TRBV5-4 and TRBJ1-4; D not resolved. The CDR3 has 15 amino acids. Between the trimmed V and J ends, which lost 4 bases and 3 bases, there was a span of 13 bases. Germline V CDR1 and CDR2: SGHNT, YYREEE (reference sequence). CDR3: CASSPEGRANEKLFF. The DNA of the CDR3 is TGTGCCAGCAGCCCGGAGGGTAGGGCTAATGAAAAACTGTTTTTT.

This clonotype was detected only a few times. The chain combines TRBV20-1 with TRBJ2-3; 12 bases are a match to TRBD1. The CDR3 spans 15 residues. CDR1 is DFQATT, CDR2 SNEGSKA, per germline (reference sequence). J gave up 3 bases and V 5 bases, and 6 bases lay outside the gene matches. In DNA, the CDR3 is TGCAGTGCTGGGACAGGGGGCTGGGAGACAGATACGCAGTATTTT. Its translation is CSAGTGGWETDTQYF.

The J gene is TRBJ1-1, the V gene TRBV12-3 or TRBV12-4; no clear D. Trimming removed 4 bases at V and 1 base at J, with 10 bases between. The CDR3 contains 14 residues. The CDR3 loop is CASSWARKNTEAFF. Here the CDR3 DNA reads TGTGCCAGCAGTTGGGCGAGGAAGAACACTGAAGCTTTCTTT.

This clonotype was seen more than once but under ten times. The chain carries TRBV3-1 and TRBJ2-5; D possibly uses TRBD1 or TRBD2 (5 bases each). Germline CDR1 and CDR2: LGHDT and YNNKEL (reference sequence). The CDR3 length is 16 residues. V lost 4 bases, J lost 1 base, and 16 bases lay in between. CDR3 nucleotide sequence: TGTGCCAGCAGCCCATGGGACGGCGGTTTCCAAGAGACCCAGTACTTC. Translating gives CASSPWDGGFQETQYF.

This clonotype turned up a few times. The gene calls are TRBV7-2 and TRBJ2-3; a weak D match, TRBD2 (6 bases). CDR1 is SGHTA and CDR2 is FQGNSA in the germline V gene. The CDR3 spans 15 residues. Trimming stripped 0 bases from V and 6 bases from J, with 13 bases between. This CDR3 reads CASSLAPSGGDTQYF. The CDR3 DNA follows: TGTGCCAGCAGCTTAGCCCCCAGTGGGGGGGATACGCAGTATTTT. Full variable domain (remainder filled in from reference TRBV7-2 and TRBJ2-3): GAGVSQSPSNKVTEKGKDVELRCDPISGHTALYWYRQSLGQGLEFLIYFQGNSAPDKSGLPSDRFSAERTGGSVSTLTIQRTQQEDSAVYLCASSLAPSGGDTQYFGPGTRLTVL.

V gene TRBV9 combines with J gene TRBJ1-6, with unresolved D. This CDR3 contains 14 residues. The ends were cut back, 0 bases at V and 14 bases at J, with 15 bases in the middle. CDR1 and CDR2 (germline): SGDLS, YYNGEE. CDR3 in DNA: TGTGCCAGCAGCGTAGAAGGACGTCAGGCAACCCTCCACTTT. Encoded protein: CASSVEGRQATLHF.

Here the CDR3 reads CASSVGGQDPSYEQYF. In nucleotides, the CDR3 is TGTGCCAGCAGCGTAGGGGGACAGGATCCGTCCTACGAGCAGTACTTC. The chain joins TRBV9 to TRBJ2-5, with 8 bases fitting TRBD1. Gene TRBJ2-7 matches the end of the DNA better, so the J call may be wrong. The CDR3 contains 16 residues. Germline V gives CDR1 SGDLS, CDR2 YYNGEE.

The rearrangement links TRBV7-2 to TRBJ2-2; 7 bases are a match to TRBD1. The CDR3 consists of 17 residues. Germline assignment: CDR1 SGHTA and CDR2 FQGNSA. The V segment lost 1 base and the J segment 1 base; nucleotides outside the gene matches: 6. The CDR3 protein is CASSLVGGSLNTGELFF. CDR3 bases: TGTGCCAGCAGCTTAGTAGGGGGCTCATTGAACACCGGGGAGCTGTTTTTT.

This chain uses TRBV20-1 with TRBJ2-2, with 13 bases that match TRBD2. The germline V gene encodes CDR1 DFQATT and CDR2 SNEGSKA (reference sequence). The CDR3 sequence is 18 residues long. Trimming took 3 bases from V and 3 from J; bases not matched to a gene: 10. The CDR3 sequence: CSARTATSGGWDTGELFF. In DNA, the CDR3 is TGCAGTGCTAGGACCGCGACTAGCGGGGGGTGGGACACCGGGGAGCTGTTTTTT.

V usage is TRBV4-1 and J usage is TRBJ2-3; D is unresolved. Trimming left V 4 bases short and J 0 bases short, with 11 bases between. The CDR3 has 15 residues. The germline V gene encodes CDR1 MGHRA and CDR2 YSYEKL. The CDR3 region has the DNA TGCGCCAGCAGCCCCCAGGTCGCTAGCACAGATACGCAGTATTTT. Its translation is CASSPQVASTDTQYF.